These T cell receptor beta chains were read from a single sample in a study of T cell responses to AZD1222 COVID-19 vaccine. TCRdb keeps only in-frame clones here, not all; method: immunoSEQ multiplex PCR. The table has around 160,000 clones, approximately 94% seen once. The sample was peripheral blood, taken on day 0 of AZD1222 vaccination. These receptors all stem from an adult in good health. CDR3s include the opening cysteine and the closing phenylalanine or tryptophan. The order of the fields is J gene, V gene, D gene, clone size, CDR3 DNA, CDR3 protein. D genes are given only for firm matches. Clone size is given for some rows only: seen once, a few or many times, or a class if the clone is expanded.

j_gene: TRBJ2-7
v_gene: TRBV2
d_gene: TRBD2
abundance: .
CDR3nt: TGTGCCACCACCGGGACTAGCATCGACGAGCAGTACTTC
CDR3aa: CATTGTSIDEQYF

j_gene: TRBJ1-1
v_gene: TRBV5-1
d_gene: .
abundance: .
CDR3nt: TGCGCCAGCAGCTTGGAAAGGCGGGACACTGAAGCTTTCTTT
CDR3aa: CASSLERRDTEAFF

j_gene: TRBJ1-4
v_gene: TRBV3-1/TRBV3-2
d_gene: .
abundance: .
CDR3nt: TGTGCCAGCAGCCAAAATCCCATGGCTAATGAAAAACTGTTTTTT
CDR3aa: CASSQNPMANEKLFF

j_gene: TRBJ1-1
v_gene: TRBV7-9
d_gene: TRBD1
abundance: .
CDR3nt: TGTGCCAGCAGCCGCCCTCAGGGGGACACTGAAGCTTTCTTT
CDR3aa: CASSRPQGDTEAFF

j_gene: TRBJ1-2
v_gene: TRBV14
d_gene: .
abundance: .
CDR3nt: TGTGCCAGCAGCCTCCTACAGAATAACTATGGCTACACCTTC
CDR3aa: CASSLLQNNYGYTF

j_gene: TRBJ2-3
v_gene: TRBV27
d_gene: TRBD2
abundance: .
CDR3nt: TGTGCCAGCAAACGGGCACTAGCGGGGGGGTCAGATACGCAGTATTTT
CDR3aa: CASKRALAGGSDTQYF

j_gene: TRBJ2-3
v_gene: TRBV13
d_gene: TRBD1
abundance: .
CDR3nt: TGTGCCAGCAGCACGACAGGGGGTGGGACAGATACGCAGTATTTT
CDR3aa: CASSTTGGGTDTQYF

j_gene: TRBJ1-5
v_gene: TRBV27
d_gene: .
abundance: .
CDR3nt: TGTGCCAGCAGTTTAAGGCAGGGAAGTCAGCCCCAGCATTTT
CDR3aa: CASSLRQGSQPQHF

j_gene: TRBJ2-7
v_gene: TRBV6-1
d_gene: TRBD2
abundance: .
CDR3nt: TGTGCCAGCAGTGTGAGGGAGAGTAGCGGGAACCCCTACGAGCAGTACTTC
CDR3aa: CASSVRESSGNPYEQYF

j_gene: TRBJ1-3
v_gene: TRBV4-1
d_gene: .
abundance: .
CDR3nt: TGCGCCAGCAGCTCCCCCGCAAACACCATATATTTT
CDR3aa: CASSSPANTIYF

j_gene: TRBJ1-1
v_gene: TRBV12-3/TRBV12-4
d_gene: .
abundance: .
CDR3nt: TGTGCCAGCAGTCCCAACTCCCAGGAGGGGGCTTTCTTT
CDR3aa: CASSPNSQEGAFF

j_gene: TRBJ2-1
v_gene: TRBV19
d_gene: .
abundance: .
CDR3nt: TGTGCCAGTAGCAATAGGGGGTCTAACAATGAGCAGTTCTTC
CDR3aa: CASSNRGSNNEQFF

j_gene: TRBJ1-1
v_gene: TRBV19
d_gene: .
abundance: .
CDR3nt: TGTGCCAGTCTCGCTCGTCCCTGGTCGCCGAACACTGAAGCTTTCTTT
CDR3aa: CASLARPWSPNTEAFF

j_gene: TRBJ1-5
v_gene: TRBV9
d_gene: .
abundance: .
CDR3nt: TGTGCCAGCAGCTACGGCCTTAGCAATCAGCCCCAGCATTTT
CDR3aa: CASSYGLSNQPQHF

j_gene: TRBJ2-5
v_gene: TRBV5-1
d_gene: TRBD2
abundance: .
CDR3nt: TGCGCCAGCAGTGGGGAGGGAGAGACCCAGTACTTC
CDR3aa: CASSGEGETQYF

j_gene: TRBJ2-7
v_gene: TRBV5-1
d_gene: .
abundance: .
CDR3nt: TGCGCCAGCAGCTCCGGACAGACCTACGAGCAGTACTTC
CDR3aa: CASSSGQTYEQYF

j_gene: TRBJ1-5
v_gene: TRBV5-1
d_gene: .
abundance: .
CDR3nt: TGCGCCAGCAGCAGGGACAACCCTAATCAGCCCCAGCATTTT
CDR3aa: CASSRDNPNQPQHF

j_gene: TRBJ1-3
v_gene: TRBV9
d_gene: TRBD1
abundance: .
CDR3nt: TGTGCCAGCAGCGGATCCGGGACAGCTGGAAACACCATATATTTT
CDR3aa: CASSGSGTAGNTIYF

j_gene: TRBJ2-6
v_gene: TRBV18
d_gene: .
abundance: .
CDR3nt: TGTGCCAGCTCACCGCCTTTGTCGAAGCCCACTGGGGCCAACGTCCTGACTTTC
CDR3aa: CASSPPLSKPTGANVLTF

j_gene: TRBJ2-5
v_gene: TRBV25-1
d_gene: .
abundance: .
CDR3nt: TGTGCCAGCAGTGAATATCAGGGGCGGGAGACCCAGTACTTC
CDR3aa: CASSEYQGRETQYF

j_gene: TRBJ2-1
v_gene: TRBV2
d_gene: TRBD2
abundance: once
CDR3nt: TGTGCCAGCAGCGGACTAGCGGGGTTCGATGAGCAGTTCTTC
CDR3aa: CASSGLAGFDEQFF

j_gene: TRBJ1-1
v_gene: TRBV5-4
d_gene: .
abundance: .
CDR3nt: TGTGCCAGCGGGGGGCCGGAGACTGAAGCTTTCTTT
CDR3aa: CASGGPETEAFF

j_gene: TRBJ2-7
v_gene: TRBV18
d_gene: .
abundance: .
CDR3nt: TGTGCCAGCTCACCTGGGGGGTTGGGCTTGGCCTCCTACGAGCAGTACTTC
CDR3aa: CASSPGGLGLASYEQYF

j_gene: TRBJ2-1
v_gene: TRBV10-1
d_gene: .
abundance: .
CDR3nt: TGCGCCAGCAGTTCGTTCAGGGTCAATGAGCAGTTCTTC
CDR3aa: CASSSFRVNEQFF

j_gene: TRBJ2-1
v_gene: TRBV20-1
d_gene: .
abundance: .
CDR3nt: TGCAGTGCTAGATCCGGGGACCCGCAGTTCTTC
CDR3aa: CSARSGDPQFF

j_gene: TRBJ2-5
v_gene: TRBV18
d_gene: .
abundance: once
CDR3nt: TGTGCCAGCTCACTCCGGCTTCGGGAGACCCAGTACTTC
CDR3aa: CASSLRLRETQYF

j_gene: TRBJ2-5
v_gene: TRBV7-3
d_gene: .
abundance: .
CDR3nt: TGTGCCAGCAGCGTGACAGGCCTTCAGGAGACCCAGTACTTC
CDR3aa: CASSVTGLQETQYF

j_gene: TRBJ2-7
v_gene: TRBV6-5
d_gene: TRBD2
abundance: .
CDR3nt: TGTGCCAGCAGTTTTACTAGCGGGAGATCCAAAGACGAGCAGTACTTC
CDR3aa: CASSFTSGRSKDEQYF

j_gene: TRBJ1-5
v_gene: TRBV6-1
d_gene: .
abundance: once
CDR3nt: TGTGCCAGCAGTGAAGCGCATGGCCGGGTTCAGCCCCAGCATTTT
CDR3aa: CASSEAHGRVQPQHF

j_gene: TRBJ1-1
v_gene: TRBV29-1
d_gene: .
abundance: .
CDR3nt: TGCAGCGTTGGTATAGGGGGAGAAGCTTTCTTT
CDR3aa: CSVGIGGEAFF

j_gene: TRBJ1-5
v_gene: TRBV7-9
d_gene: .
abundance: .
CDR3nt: TGTGCCAGCGGTGTTTCCCAGGGCAATCAGCCCCAGCATTTT
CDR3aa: CASGVSQGNQPQHF

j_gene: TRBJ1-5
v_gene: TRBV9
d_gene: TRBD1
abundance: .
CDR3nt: TGTGCCAGCAGCTTGACAGGGCGTAGCAATCAGCCCCAGCATTTT
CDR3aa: CASSLTGRSNQPQHF

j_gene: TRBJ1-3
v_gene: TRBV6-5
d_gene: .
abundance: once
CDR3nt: TGTGCCAGCAATGCTTGGGGGCGAAGAAACACCATATATTTT
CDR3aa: CASNAWGRRNTIYF

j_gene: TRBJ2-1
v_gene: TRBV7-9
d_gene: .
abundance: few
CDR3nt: TGTGCCAGCAGCTACAGGGACAATGAGCAGTTCTTC
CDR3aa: CASSYRDNEQFF

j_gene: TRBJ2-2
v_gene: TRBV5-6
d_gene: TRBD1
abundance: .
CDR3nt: TGTGCCAGCAGCTTGGGGACAGGGAAGCTGTTTTTT
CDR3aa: CASSLGTGKLFF

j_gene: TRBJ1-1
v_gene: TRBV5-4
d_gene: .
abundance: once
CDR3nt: TGTGCCAGCAGCTTTTCCAAGAACACTGAAGCTTTCTTT
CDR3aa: CASSFSKNTEAFF

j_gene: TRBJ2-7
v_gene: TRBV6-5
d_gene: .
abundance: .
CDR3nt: TGTGCCAGCATTGGGGGCGACGAGCAGTACTTC
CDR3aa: CASIGGDEQYF

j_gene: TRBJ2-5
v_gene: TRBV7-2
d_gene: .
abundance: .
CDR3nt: TGTGCCAGCAGCTCCTCTGGGGGTTGGGAAGAGACCCAGTACTTC
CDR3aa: CASSSSGGWEETQYF

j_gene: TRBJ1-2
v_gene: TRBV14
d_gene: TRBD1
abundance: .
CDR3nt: TGTGCCAGCAGCCAAGATCCGGGGACAGGGGCCTTC
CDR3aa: CASSQDPGTGAF

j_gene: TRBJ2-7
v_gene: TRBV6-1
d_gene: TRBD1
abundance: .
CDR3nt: TGTGCCAGCAGTGATAGGACAGGGGGTCGATACGAGCAGTACTTC
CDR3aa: CASSDRTGGRYEQYF

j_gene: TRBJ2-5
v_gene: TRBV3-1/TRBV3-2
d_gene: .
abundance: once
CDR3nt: TGTGCCAGCAGCCCGTCAGGGGTATGGGAGACCCAGTACTTC
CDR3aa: CASSPSGVWETQYF

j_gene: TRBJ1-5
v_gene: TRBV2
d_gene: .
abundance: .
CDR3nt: TGTGCCAGCAGTGAAGTCACAGGCAATCAGCCCCAGCATTTT
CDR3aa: CASSEVTGNQPQHF

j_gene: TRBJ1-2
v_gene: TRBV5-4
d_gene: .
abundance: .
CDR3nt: TGTGCCAGCAGATCGGGACCGAATCCGAACTATGGCTACACCTTC
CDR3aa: CASRSGPNPNYGYTF

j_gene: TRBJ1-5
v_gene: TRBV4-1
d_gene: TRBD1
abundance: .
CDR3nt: TGCGCCAGCAGCCGGTCCGGGACAGGGGTTGTTCAGCCCCAGCATTTT
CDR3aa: CASSRSGTGVVQPQHF

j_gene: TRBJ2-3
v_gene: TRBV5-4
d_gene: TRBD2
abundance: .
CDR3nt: TGTGCCAGCAGCGGCGGGACTAGCGGTGGGGCGGCGCAGTATTTT
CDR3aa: CASSGGTSGGAAQYF

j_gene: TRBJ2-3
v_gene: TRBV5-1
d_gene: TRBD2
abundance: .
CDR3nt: TGCGCCAGCAGCTTGGGGAACTTTGCGGGGGGGCCCGAAGATACGCAGTATTTT
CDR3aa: CASSLGNFAGGPEDTQYF

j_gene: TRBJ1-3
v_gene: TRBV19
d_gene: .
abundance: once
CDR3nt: TGTGCCAGTAGAACTAGACGGAACTCTGGAAACACCATATATTTT
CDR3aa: CASRTRRNSGNTIYF

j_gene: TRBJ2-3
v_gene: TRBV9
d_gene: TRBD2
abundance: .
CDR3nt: TGTGCCAGCAGCGTCTCGACTAGCGGGGGGTCAGATACGCAGTATTTT
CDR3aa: CASSVSTSGGSDTQYF

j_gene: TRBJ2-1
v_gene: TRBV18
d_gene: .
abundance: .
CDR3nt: TGTGCCAGCTCACCACGCGTTTCCAAGGGAACAAGTTACAATGAGCAGTTCTTC
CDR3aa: CASSPRVSKGTSYNEQFF

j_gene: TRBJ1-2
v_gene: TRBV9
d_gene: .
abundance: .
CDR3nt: TGTGCCAGCAGCGTAAGGACACCCGAAGGGAGTTATGGCTACACCTTC
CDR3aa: CASSVRTPEGSYGYTF